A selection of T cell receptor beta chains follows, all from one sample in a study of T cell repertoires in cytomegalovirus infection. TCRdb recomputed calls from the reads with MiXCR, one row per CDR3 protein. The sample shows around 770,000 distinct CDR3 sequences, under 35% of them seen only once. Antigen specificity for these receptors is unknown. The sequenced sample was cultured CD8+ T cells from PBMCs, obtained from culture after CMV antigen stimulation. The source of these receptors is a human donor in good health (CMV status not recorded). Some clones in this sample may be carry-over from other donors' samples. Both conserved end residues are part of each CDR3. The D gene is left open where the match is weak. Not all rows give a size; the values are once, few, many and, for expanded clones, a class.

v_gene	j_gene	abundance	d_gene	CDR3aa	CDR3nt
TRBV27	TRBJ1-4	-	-	CASSLSIGGVGKLFF	TGTGCCAGCAGTTTATCGATTGGGGGAGTGGGAAAACTGTTTTTT
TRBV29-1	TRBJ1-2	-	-	CSVAGALITNYGYTF	TGCAGCGTTGCTGGGGCCTTAATAACGAACTATGGCTACACCTTC
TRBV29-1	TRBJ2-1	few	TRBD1	CSVDDRGRYNEQFF	TGCAGCGTGGACGACAGGGGAAGGTACAATGAGCAGTTCTTC
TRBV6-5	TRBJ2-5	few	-	CASSYVPYQETQYF	TGTGCCAGCAGTTACGTCCCCTACCAAGAGACCCAGTACTTC
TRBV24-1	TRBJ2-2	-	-	CATSDLRYTVSGELFF	TGTGCCACCAGTGATTTGCGCTACACCGTTTCTGGGGAGCTGTTTTTT
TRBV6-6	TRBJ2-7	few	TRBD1	CASSNPGTGREQYF	TGTGCCAGCAGTAATCCCGGGACAGGACGCGAGCAGTACTTC
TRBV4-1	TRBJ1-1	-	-	CASSQAPLGSTEAFF	TGCGCCAGCAGCCAAGCCCCTCTGGGGTCCACTGAAGCTTTCTTT
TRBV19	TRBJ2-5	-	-	CASSIGKGRGQETQYF	TGTGCCAGTAGTATTGGGAAAGGGAGGGGGCAAGAGACCCAGTACTTC
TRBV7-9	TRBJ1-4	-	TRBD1	CASSFPGTGEKRGKLFF	TGTGCCAGCAGCTTTCCTGGGACAGGGGAGAAGAGAGGAAAACTGTTTTTT
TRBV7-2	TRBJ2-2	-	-	CASSLLKPIGELFF	TGTGCCAGCAGCTTATTAAAGCCCATCGGGGAGCTGTTTTTT
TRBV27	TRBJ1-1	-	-	CASSVQGYVDTEAFF	TGTGCCAGCAGTGTCCAGGGATATGTCGACACTGAAGCTTTCTTT
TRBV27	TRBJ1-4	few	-	CASSLYQGNEKLFF	TGTGCCAGCAGTTTATACCAGGGCAATGAAAAACTGTTTTTT
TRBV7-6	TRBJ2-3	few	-	CASTDGGDTQYF	TGTGCCAGCACCGATGGGGGGGATACGCAGTATTTT
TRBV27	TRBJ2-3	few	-	CASSLTPVPDGTSTDTQYF	TGTGCCAGCAGTCTTACGCCCGTTCCGGACGGGACTAGCACAGATACGCAGTATTTT
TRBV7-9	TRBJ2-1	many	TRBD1	CASSRIGIGTGTGYQFF	TGTGCCAGCAGCCGAATTGGAATTGGTACCGGGACAGGGTATCAGTTCTTC
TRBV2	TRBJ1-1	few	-	CASSTNRGNTEAFF	TGTGCCAGCAGTACTAATCGAGGGAACACTGAAGCTTTCTTT
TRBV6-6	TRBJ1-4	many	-	CASSYPQGGSNEKLFF	TGTGCCAGCAGTTACCCTCAAGGGGGTTCCAATGAAAAACTGTTTTTT
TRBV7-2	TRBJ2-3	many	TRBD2	CASSLTVVRGGGSTDTQYF	TGTGCCAGCAGCTTAACGGTGGTGCGCGGGGGGGGTTCCACAGATACGCAGTATTTT
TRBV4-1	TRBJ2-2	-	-	CASSPRHGDGGELFF	TGCGCCAGCAGCCCAAGACATGGGGATGGCGGGGAGCTGTTTTTT
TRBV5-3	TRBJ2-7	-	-	CASSQGEEVGLNYEQYF	TGTGCCAGCAGCCAGGGTGAGGAGGTCGGTCTAAACTACGAGCAGTACTTC
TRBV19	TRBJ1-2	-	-	CASSTPDVGNYGYTF	TGTGCCAGTAGTACTCCGGACGTTGGGAACTATGGCTACACCTTC
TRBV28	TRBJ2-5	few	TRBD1	CASSSPGGAGQETQYF	TGTGCCAGCAGTTCCCCAGGGGGCGCGGGCCAAGAGACCCAGTACTTC
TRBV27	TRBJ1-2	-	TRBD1	CASSKDRVHGYTF	TGTGCCAGCAGTAAGGACAGGGTACATGGCTACACCTTC
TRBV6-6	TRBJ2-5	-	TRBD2	CAAVTLERGQETQYF	TGTGCCGCAGTAACCTTGGAGCGGGGGCAAGAGACCCAGTACTTC
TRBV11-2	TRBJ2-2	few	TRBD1	CASIWTGNTGELFF	TGTGCCAGCATATGGACAGGGAACACCGGGGAGCTGTTTTTT
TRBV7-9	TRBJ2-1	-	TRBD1	CASSLRKTGGNEQFF	TGTGCCAGCAGCTTGAGGAAGACAGGGGGCAATGAGCAGTTCTTC
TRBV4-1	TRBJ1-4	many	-	CASSQGAGGLSEKLFF	TGCGCCAGCAGCCAAGGGGCGGGGGGGCTCAGTGAAAAACTGTTTTTT
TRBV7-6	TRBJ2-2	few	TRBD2	CASSPSGGQTGELFF	TGTGCCAGCAGCCCCTCGGGGGGTCAGACCGGGGAGCTGTTTTTT
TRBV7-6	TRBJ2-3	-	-	CASSFAGRTDTQYF	TGTGCCAGCAGCTTCGCGGGGCGCACAGATACGCAGTATTTT
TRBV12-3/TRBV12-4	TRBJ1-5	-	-	CASSFQGAYSNQPQHF	TGTGCCAGCAGTTTCCAAGGGGCGTATAGCAATCAGCCCCAGCATTTT
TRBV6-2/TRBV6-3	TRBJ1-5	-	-	CASSYRSFGNQPQHF	TGTGCCAGCAGTTACAGGAGTTTCGGCAATCAGCCCCAGCATTTT
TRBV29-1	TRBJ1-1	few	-	CSVESRGGENEAFF	TGCAGCGTTGAGAGTAGAGGGGGGGAGAATGAAGCTTTCTTT
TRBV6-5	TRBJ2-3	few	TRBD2	CASRGGGVVDTQYF	TGTGCCAGCCGGGGCGGGGGGGTGGTAGATACGCAGTATTTT
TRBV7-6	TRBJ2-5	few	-	CATGGPYQETQYF	TGTGCCACAGGGGGGCCCTATCAAGAGACCCAGTACTTC
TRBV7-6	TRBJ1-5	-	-	CASSQRDGLAQHF	TGTGCCAGCAGCCAAAGGGATGGGTTGGCCCAGCATTTT
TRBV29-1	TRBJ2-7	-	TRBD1	CSVERGQGSGNEQYF	TGCAGCGTTGAAAGGGGACAGGGTAGCGGCAACGAGCAGTACTTC
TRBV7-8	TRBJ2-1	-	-	CASSLVLGSNEQFF	TGTGCCAGCAGCTTAGTGTTGGGTAGCAATGAGCAGTTCTTC
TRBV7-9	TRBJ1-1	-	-	CASILPTRGGAEAFF	TGTGCCAGCATTCTCCCTACGCGGGGAGGCGCTGAAGCTTTCTTT